The following is a TCR beta chain sequence with its context. Its antigen is still unknown. These data come from a study of monozygotic twins with inflammatory bowel disease. There were eight separate reactions per sample in which cDNA was made. TCRdb reprocessed the 5' RACE reads, with one entry per CDR3 protein and no DNA. This sample contains some 210,000 distinct CDR3 sequences. Study-wide findings and caveats: Especially with disease activity, IBD patients had fewer clonotypes in common with others than healthy twins did.

The sequenced material came from blood. The receptor was derived from a human donor with ulcerative colitis or Crohn's disease, or a healthy co-twin of an affected twin (not recorded which).

Here the CDR3 reads CASSLLTPGLAANTGELFF. V is TRBV27 and J is TRBJ2-2; TCRdb gives TRBD2 as the D gene, but with no DNA this cannot be confirmed. Germline CDR1 reads MNHEY; CDR2 reads SMNVEV (reference sequence). This CDR3 is built from 19 residues.